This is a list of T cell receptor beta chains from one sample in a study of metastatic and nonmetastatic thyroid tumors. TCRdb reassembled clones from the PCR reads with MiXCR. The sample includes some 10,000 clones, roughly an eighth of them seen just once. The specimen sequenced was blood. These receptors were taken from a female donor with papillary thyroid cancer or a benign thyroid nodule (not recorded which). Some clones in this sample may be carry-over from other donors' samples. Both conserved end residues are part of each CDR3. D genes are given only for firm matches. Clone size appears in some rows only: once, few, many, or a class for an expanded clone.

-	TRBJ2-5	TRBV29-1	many	CSVLLQNQETQYF	TGCAGCGTGCTACTCCAGAACCAAGAGACCCAGTACTTC
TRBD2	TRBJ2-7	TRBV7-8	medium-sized	CASSPDPGLAGGGLHEQYF	TGTGCCAGCAGCCCTGACCCGGGACTAGCGGGAGGAGGTCTCCACGAGCAGTACTTC
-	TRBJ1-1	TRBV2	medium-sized	CASRRVSGTEAFF	TGTGCCAGCAGGAGGGTGAGTGGGACTGAAGCTTTCTTT
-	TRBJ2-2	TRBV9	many	CASSVRETYTGELFF	TGTGCCAGCAGCGTACGGGAAACTTACACCGGGGAGCTGTTTTTT
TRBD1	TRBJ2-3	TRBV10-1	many	CASSDTGDVSTDTQYF	TGCGCCAGCAGTGATACAGGGGATGTAAGCACAGATACGCAGTATTTT
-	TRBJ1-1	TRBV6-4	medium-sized	CASSETENTEAFF	TGTGCCAGCAGCGAGACAGAGAACACTGAAGCTTTCTTT
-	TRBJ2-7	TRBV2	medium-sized	CASSEAGSDSYEQYF	TGTGCCAGCAGTGAAGCTGGGTCAGACTCCTACGAGCAGTACTTC
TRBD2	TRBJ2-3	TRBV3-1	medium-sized	CASSSGEFPTDTQYF	TGTGCCAGCTCGAGCGGGGAATTCCCCACAGATACGCAGTATTTT
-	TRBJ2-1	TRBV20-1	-	CSANGPQSYEQFF	TGCAGTGCTAATGGACCACAGTCTTATGAGCAGTTCTTC
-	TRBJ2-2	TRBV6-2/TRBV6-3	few	CASSYHDSVQTGELFF	TGTGCCAGCAGTTACCACGACAGTGTCCAGACCGGGGAGCTGTTTTTT
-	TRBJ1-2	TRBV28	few	CASSFGGQGDGYTF	TGTGCCAGCAGTTTTGGGGGGCAGGGTGATGGCTACACCTTC
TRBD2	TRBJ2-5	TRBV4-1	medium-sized	CASSQAPGLAGGPIQETQYF	TGCGCCAGCAGCCAAGCCCCGGGACTAGCGGGGGGGCCGATCCAAGAGACCCAGTACTTC
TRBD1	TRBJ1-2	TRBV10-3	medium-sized	CAIRGTGGADYGYTF	TGTGCCATCAGGGGGACAGGGGGCGCGGACTATGGCTACACCTTC
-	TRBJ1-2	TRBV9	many	CASSAIDSHFYGYTF	TGTGCCAGCAGCGCTATAGACAGCCACTTCTATGGCTACACCTTC
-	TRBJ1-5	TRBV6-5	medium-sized	CASSYGANQPQHF	TGTGCCAGCAGTTACGGGGCTAATCAGCCCCAGCATTTT
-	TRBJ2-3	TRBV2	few	CASRCGNSVTDTQYF	TGTGCCAGCAGGTGTGGTAATAGCGTCACAGATACGCAGTATTTT
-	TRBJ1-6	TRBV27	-	CASSPVSTSPLHF	TGTGCCAGCAGTCCGGTTAGTACTTCACCCCTCCACTTT
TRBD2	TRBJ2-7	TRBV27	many	CASSRFSSWSRESYEQYF	TGTGCCAGCAGTCGGTTTTCAAGCTGGTCGCGGGAGAGCTACGAGCAGTACTTC
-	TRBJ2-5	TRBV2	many	CASIRATRQYF	TGTGCCAGCATTCGCGCTACTCGACAGTACTTC
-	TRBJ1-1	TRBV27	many	CASTPRGTFATGAFF	-
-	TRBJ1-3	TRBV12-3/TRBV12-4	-	CASSFGPGGSGNTIYF	TGTGCCAGCAGTTTCGGCCCCGGCGGCTCTGGAAACACCATATATTTT
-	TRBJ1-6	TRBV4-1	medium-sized	CASSQRGGGSNSPLHF	TGCGCCAGCAGCCAAAGGGGAGGGGGTTCTAATTCACCCCTCCACTTT
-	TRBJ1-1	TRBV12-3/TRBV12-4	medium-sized	CASAWGGMDTEAFF	TGTGCCAGTGCTTGGGGGGGGATGGACACTGAAGCTTTCTTT
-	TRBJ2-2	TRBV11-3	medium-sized	CASSLDTGKRTGELFF	TGTGCCAGCAGCTTAGATACAGGGAAAAGGACCGGGGAGCTGTTTTTT
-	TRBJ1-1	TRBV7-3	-	CASSLRWVTNTEAFF	TGTGCCAGCAGCCTACGCTGGGTCACGAACACTGAAGCTTTCTTT
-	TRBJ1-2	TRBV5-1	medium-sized	CASSQAQGSYYGYTF	TGCGCCAGCAGCCAAGCCCAGGGGTCCTACTATGGCTACACCTTC
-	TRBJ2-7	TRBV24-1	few	CATSDLVTPEQYF	TGTGCCACCAGTGATTTAGTCACACCAGAGCAGTACTTC
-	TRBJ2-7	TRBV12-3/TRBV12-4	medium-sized	CASSLTVSYEQYF	TGTGCCAGCAGTTTAACAGTCTCCTACGAGCAGTACTTC
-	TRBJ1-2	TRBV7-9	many	CASSFTGANGYTF	TGTGCCAGCAGCTTTACAGGTGCAAATGGCTACACCTTC
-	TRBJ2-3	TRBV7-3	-	CASSADSGGTDTQYF	TGTGCCAGCAGCGCCGATTCTGGCGGCACAGATACGCAGTATTTT
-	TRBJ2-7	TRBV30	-	CAWSLTQGDRQYF	TGTGCCTGGAGCCTAACGCAGGGTGATCGGCAGTACTTC
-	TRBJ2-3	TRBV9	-	CASSGRVAYTQYF	TGTGCCAGCAGCGGGAGGGTTGCGTATACGCAGTATTTT
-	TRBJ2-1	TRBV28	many	CASSLTDGSSYNEQFF	TGTGCCAGCAGTCTAACGGACGGGAGCTCCTACAATGAGCAGTTCTTC
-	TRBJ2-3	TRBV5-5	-	CASSAGKTDTQYF	TGTGCCAGCAGCGCCGGAAAGACAGATACGCAGTATTTT
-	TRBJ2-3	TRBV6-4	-	CASSLRAGVIDAQYF	TGTGCCAGCAGTCTACGGGCAGGGGTTATAGATGCGCAGTATTTT
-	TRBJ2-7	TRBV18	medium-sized	CASSPDGEEQYF	TGTGCCAGCTCACCAGATGGGGAAGAGCAGTACTTC
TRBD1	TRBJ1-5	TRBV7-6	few	CASSPWDRGNQPQHF	TGTGCCAGCAGCCCGTGGGACAGGGGGAATCAGCCCCAGCATTTT
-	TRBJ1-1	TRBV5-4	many	CASNRVGDDEAFF	TGTGCCAGCAACAGGGTGGGGGATGATGAAGCTTTCTTT
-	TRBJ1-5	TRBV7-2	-	CASSLVGTPNQPQHF	TGTGCCAGCAGCTTAGTAGGGACGCCCAATCAGCCCCAGCATTTT
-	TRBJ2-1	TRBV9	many	CASSVGTAGNEQFF	TGTGCCAGCAGCGTAGGCACAGCCGGGAATGAGCAGTTCTTC
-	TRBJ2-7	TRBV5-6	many	CASSWTGTRDNYEQYF	TGTGCCAGCAGCTGGACCGGGACACGGGATAACTACGAGCAGTACTTC
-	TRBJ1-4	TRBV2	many	CASYIESANEKLFF	TGTGCCAGCTATATCGAATCGGCTAATGAAAAACTGTTTTTT
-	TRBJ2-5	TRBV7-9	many	CASSRAAPGETQYF	TGTGCCAGCAGTCGAGCGGCCCCGGGGGAGACCCAGTACTTC
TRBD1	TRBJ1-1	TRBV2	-	CSSRKGQVNTEAFF	TGTTCCAGCAGGAAGGGACAGGTGAACACTGAAGCTTTCTTT
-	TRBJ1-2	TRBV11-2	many	CASSFRQVLYGYTF	TGTGCCAGCAGCTTTAGACAGGTCCTCTATGGCTACACCTTC
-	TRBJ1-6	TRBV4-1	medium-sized	CASSQGEGVGFGSPLHF	TGCGCCAGCAGCCAAGGGGAGGGGGTAGGGTTTGGTTCACCCCTCCACTTT
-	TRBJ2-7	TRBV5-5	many	CASSWGPLYEQYF	TGTGCCAGCAGCTGGGGGCCCCTATACGAGCAGTACTTC
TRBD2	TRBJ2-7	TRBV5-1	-	CASSLCGGPDDQYF	TGCGCCAGCAGCTTGTGCGGGGGACCCGACGATCAGTACTTC
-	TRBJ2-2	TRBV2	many	CASSTNTGELFF	TGTGCCAGCAGTACGAACACCGGGGAGCTGTTTTTT
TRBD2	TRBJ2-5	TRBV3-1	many	CASTRLAGEETQYF	TGTGCCAGCACCCGACTAGCGGGGGAAGAGACCCAGTACTTC
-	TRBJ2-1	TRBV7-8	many	CASSLDYREQFF	TGTGCCAGCAGCTTAGATTACAGGGAGCAGTTCTTC
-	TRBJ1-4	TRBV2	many	CASNSHPNEKLFF	TGTGCCAGCAATTCCCACCCTAATGAAAAACTGTTTTTT
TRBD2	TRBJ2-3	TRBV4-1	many	CASSRGGLAGPDTQYF	TGCGCCAGCAGCCGAGGGGGACTAGCGGGGCCAGATACGCAGTATTTT
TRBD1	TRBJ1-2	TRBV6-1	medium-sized	CASSEGTGVNYGYTF	TGTGCCAGCAGTGAAGGCACAGGGGTAAACTATGGCTACACCTTC
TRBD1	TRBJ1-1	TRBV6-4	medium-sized	CASSDTDRGTEAFF	TGTGCCAGCAGTGACACCGACAGGGGGACTGAAGCTTTCTTT
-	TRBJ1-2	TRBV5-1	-	CASSLDSYGYTF	TGCGCCAGCAGCTTAGACAGCTATGGCTACACCTTC
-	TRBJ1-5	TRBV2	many	CASTEGRYSNQPQHF	TGTGCCAGCACTGAAGGCCGTTATAGCAATCAGCCCCAGCATTTT
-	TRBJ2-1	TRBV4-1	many	CASSREGGSSYNEQFF	TGCGCCAGCAGCCGTGAGGGGGGAAGCTCCTACAATGAGCAGTTCTTC
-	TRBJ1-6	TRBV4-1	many	CASSLRKEQGGSPLHF	TGCGCCAGCAGCCTAAGAAAGGAGCAGGGTGGATCACCCCTCCACTTT
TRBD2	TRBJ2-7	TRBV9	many	CASSVTTGLAVYEQYF	TGTGCCAGCAGCGTAACAACGGGACTAGCGGTCTACGAGCAGTACTTC